Listed below are T cell receptor beta chains from one sample, sequenced in a study of T cell responses to AZD1222 COVID-19 vaccine. The assay was immunoSEQ multiplex PCR, and TCRdb's table has in-frame clones only and misses some. This sample yields over 150,000 clones, of which just over 90% are seen a single time; around 2.9% belongs to the top ten. The sequenced sample was peripheral blood, obtained on day 0 of AZD1222 vaccination. These receptors came from an adult in good health. CDR3s include the opening cysteine and the closing phenylalanine or tryptophan. Part of the rows lack a size; the others show once, few, many or a class for expanded clones.

v_gene,j_gene,abundance,len,CDR3aa
TRBV10-3,TRBJ1-1,NA,19,CAISEMEWRGEGMNTEAFF
TRBV19,TRBJ2-3,NA,16,CASSRTLAGSTDTQYF
TRBV4-2,TRBJ1-2,NA,12,CASSQDLGGYTF
TRBV5-1,TRBJ2-7,NA,13,CASSPVSSYEQYF
TRBV6-5,TRBJ2-7,once,14,CASSTRDSSYEQYF
TRBV10-1,TRBJ1-1,NA,14,CASSEGGGNTEAFF
TRBV11-3,TRBJ2-2,NA,19,CASSPGSSRDETNTGELFF
TRBV27,TRBJ2-7,NA,17,CASSWGLAGGLSYEQYF
TRBV6-5,TRBJ2-7,NA,14,CASSWGQGGYEQYF
TRBV7-9,TRBJ2-7,NA,15,CASSLAGSPSYEQYF
TRBV5-1,TRBJ1-6,NA,14,CASSLDGQGSPLHF
TRBV5-1,TRBJ2-3,NA,15,CASSSNQATTDTQYF
TRBV5-4,TRBJ2-7,NA,12,CASSFGENEQYF
TRBV29-1,TRBJ2-2,NA,16,CSVGVQGGANTGELFF
TRBV7-2,TRBJ1-1,NA,13,CASSSGLNTEAFF
TRBV12-5,TRBJ1-2,NA,13,CASGLPNTDGYTF
TRBV6-5,TRBJ2-5,NA,14,CASSYKLVGGTQYF
TRBV10-3,TRBJ1-1,few,13,CAIKGGPATEAFF
TRBV7-2,TRBJ2-2,NA,14,CASSSLYGAGELFF
TRBV5-6,TRBJ2-5,NA,14,CASSLPSRIETQYF
TRBV7-6,TRBJ2-2,NA,15,CASRSSNDGTGELFF
TRBV2,TRBJ2-3,NA,14,CASSVGSGTDTQYF
TRBV5-1,TRBJ2-2,NA,13,CASSSLNTGELFF
TRBV18,TRBJ1-1,NA,14,CASSPSPTNTEAFF
TRBV7-8,TRBJ1-1,NA,14,CASSLAFKNTEAFF
TRBV19,TRBJ2-7,NA,17,CASSISSGGHSSYEQYF
TRBV7-2,TRBJ1-2,NA,13,CASTPRRDSGYTF
TRBV6-6,TRBJ1-2,NA,13,CASSPGTEGGYTF
TRBV19,TRBJ2-3,NA,14,CASSLMPGTDTQYF
TRBV4-3,TRBJ1-6,NA,13,CASSQEGGVPLHF
TRBV27,TRBJ2-7,NA,13,CASSPHRGYEQYF
TRBV6-5,TRBJ2-2,NA,13,CASGTSTTGELFF
TRBV27,TRBJ1-6,NA,14,CASSFGTFDSPLHF
TRBV4-2,TRBJ2-7,few,13,CASSQVMGYEQYF
TRBV27,TRBJ2-5,NA,17,CASSLSGLAGIRETQYF
TRBV30,TRBJ1-6,NA,13,CAWSGGGDSPLHF
TRBV9,TRBJ2-1,many,16,CASSVDLGSSYNEQFF
TRBV5-1,TRBJ2-7,NA,14,CASSFPGQAYEQYF
TRBV6-5,TRBJ2-7,NA,14,CASSYPGAAYEQYF
TRBV6-2/TRBV6-3,TRBJ2-7,NA,16,CASSYESGTKRYEQYF
TRBV19,TRBJ2-1,NA,13,CASSMGSFNEQFF
TRBV3-1/TRBV3-2,TRBJ1-1,NA,14,CASSQVQGTTEAFF
TRBV5-4,TRBJ2-2,NA,15,CASSHGTANTGELFF
TRBV7-8,TRBJ2-2,NA,17,CASSLVGRGVNTGELFF
TRBV6-2/TRBV6-3,TRBJ2-1,NA,13,CASSSVTYNEQFF
TRBV18,TRBJ1-5,NA,14,CASSPDRGPQPQHF
TRBV19,TRBJ2-1,NA,14,CATNLGGAVNEQFF
TRBV6-2/TRBV6-3,TRBJ1-1,NA,14,CASSSLHGASEAFF
TRBV6-5,TRBJ2-7,NA,16,CASSYSDSPGTYEQYF
TRBV6-5,TRBJ2-5,once,13,CASRGNPQETQYF
TRBV18,TRBJ2-2,NA,16,CASSLGLAGFTGELFF
TRBV6-4,TRBJ2-2,few,13,CASSDKNTGELFF
TRBV9,TRBJ2-7,NA,14,CASSVSHLEDEQYF
TRBV29-1,TRBJ2-1,once,13,CSVVRLGVNEQFF